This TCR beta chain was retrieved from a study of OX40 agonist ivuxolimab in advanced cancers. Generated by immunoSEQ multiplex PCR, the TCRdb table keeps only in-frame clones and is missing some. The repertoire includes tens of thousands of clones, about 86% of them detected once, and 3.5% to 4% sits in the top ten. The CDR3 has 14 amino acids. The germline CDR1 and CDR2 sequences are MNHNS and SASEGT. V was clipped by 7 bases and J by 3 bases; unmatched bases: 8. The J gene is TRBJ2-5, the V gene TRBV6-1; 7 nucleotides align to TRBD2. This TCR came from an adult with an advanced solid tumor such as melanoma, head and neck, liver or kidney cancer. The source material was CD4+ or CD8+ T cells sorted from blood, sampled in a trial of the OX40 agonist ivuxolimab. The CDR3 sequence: CASTAGVPKETQYF. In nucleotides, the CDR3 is TGTGCCAGCACTGCGGGAGTACCCAAAGAGACCCAGTACTTC.